The sequence of this TCR beta chain was determined in a study of T cell responses to AZD1222 COVID-19 vaccine. Measured with immunoSEQ multiplex PCR; TCRdb has only the in-frame clones, and not every one. The top ten clones hold 5% of a sample with roughly 100,000 clones, roughly nine tenths of them seen once. The specimen was peripheral blood, collected on day 0 of AZD1222 vaccination. The clonotype comes from an adult in good health.

In nucleotides, the CDR3 is TGCGCCAGCAGCCAAGAACCGGGGGGGAGCTCCTACGAGCAGTACTTC. Protein: CASSQEPGGSSYEQYF. The J gene is TRBJ2-7, the V gene TRBV4-3; 8 bases are shared with TRBD2. Looked up from germline, CDR1 is LGHNA and CDR2 is YSLEER. The CDR3 spans 16 residues. Trimming at V came to 0 bases and at J to 0 bases, leaving 4 bases not matched to a gene.